These 7 T cell receptor beta chains were all obtained from the same sample, sequenced in a study of T-cell memory formation after mild COVID-19. TCRdb analysed the 5' RACE reads with MiXCR anew, one entry per CDR3 protein. The table shows approximately 580,000 distinct CDR3 sequences, with roughly 22% occurring only once. Sequenced input: PBMCs or a T cell subset sorted from them (not recorded which). The receptors here all came from an adult woman who had mild COVID-19 (a few samples of this study predate the infection). Cell type and time point are not known.

This clonotype was detected a few times. The chain employs TRBV15 and TRBJ2-1; D is unclear. Trimming took 3 bases from V and 9 from J, leaving 12 bases between them. CDR1 and CDR2 (germline): LNHNV, YYDKDF (reference sequence). This CDR3 spans 13 amino acids. Here the CDR3 DNA reads TGTGCCACCAGCAGGGAAGCGCCGGGTGAGCAGTTCTTC. Residues: CATSREAPGEQFF.

The genes are TRBV30 and TRBJ1-2; 8 nucleotides match TRBD1. Germline CDR1 is GTSNPN and CDR2 is SVGIG (reference sequence). The CDR3 has 14 amino acids. The J segment lost 5 bases and the V segment lost 0 bases, leaving 5 bases of the junction unmatched. For the CDR3, the DNA is TGTGCCTGGAGTGTACACAGGGGGATGTATGGCTACACCTTC. It translates to CAWSVHRGMYGYTF.

Here the CDR3 reads CALIDSTYEAFF. As DNA, the CDR3 is TGTGCCTTAATTGATTCGACCTATGAAGCTTTCTTT. The rearrangement joins TRBV30 to TRBJ1-1; D unresolved. V lost 7 bases, J lost 7 bases, and 16 bases lay in between. CDR1 and CDR2 (germline): GTSNPN, SVGIG (reference sequence). The CDR3 totals 12 residues.

In its sample, this clonotype was seen a few times. The chain employs TRBV15 and TRBJ2-1; no clear D. Germline V CDR1 and CDR2: LNHNV, YYDKDF (reference sequence). V lost 4 bases and J lost 8, with 6 bases in between. The CDR3 has 11 amino acids. The CDR3 DNA reads TGTGCCACCAGCAAGGTGGATGAGCAGTTCTTC. Translating gives CATSKVDEQFF.

This clonotype has just a few counts. Written as DNA, the CDR3 is TGTGCCAGCAGCTTCCTCGCTAGGGATGAGCAGTTCTTC. This codes for CASSFLARDEQFF. The J gene is TRBJ2-1, the V gene TRBV7-3; no reliable D call. The CDR3 has 13 residues. CDR1 and CDR2 from the germline V gene are SGHTA and FQGTGA. V was trimmed by 3 bases and J by 8 bases, leaving 11 bases between them.

In its sample, this clonotype was seen once. V usage is TRBV6-5 and J usage is TRBJ2-7; D is unclear. V was pared by 8 bases and J by 3 bases, with 11 bases between. Germline-derived CDR1 and CDR2 are MNHEY and SVGAGI. CDR3 length: 12 residues. The CDR3 loop is CASGGWGYEQYF. The CDR3 bases are TGTGCCAGCGGTGGATGGGGCTACGAGCAGTACTTC.

This clonotype was seen a few times. The V and J genes are TRBV4-1 and TRBJ2-7, with TRBD1 identical over 7 bases. The V gene end was trimmed by 4 bases and the J gene end by 6 bases; junction bases not matched to a gene: 12. The CDR3 spans 15 residues. Germline values: CDR1 MGHRA, CDR2 YSYEKL. The CDR3 coding sequence is TGCGCCAGCAGCCTGGAATCTGGGACAGAATCCGAGCAGTACTTC. Its translation: CASSLESGTESEQYF.